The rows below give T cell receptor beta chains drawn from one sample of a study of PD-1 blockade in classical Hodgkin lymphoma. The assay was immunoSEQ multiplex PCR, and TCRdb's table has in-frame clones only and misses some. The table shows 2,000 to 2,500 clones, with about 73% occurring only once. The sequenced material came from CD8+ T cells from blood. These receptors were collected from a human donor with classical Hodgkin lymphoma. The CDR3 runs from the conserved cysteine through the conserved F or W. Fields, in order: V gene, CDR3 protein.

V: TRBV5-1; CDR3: CASSSDGISGNTIYF
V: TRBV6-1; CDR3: CASSDPGQPNEKLFF
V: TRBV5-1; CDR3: CASSLSSGANVLTF
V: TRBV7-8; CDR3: CASSFGTLVEQYF
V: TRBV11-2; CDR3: CASSFRLGQGNEQFF
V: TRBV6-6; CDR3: CASRAGGIDEQYF
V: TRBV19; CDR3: CASSPVGGGSTDTQYF
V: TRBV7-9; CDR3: CASSSDRISTDTQYF
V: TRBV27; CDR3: CASSSIPFDRGDEAFF
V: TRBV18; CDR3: CASSPDSFNEQYF
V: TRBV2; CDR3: CASSEGFGGGEFEQFF
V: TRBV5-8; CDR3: CASSLEAVSTDTQYF
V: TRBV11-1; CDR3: CASSAREISYNEQFF
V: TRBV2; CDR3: CASSEVRGSDTQYF